This T cell receptor beta chain originates from a study of cytomegalovirus exposure and HLA in healthy donors. Study outcomes and limitations: In the analysis, some V segments, TRBV6-2 and TRBV6-3 included, were excluded as indistinguishable. TCR beta V- and J-gene trimming, according to a later analysis, was linked to a missense DCLRE1C variant.

The CDR3 has 12 amino acids. Germline V CDR1 and CDR2: MDHEN, SYDVKM. V dropped 8 bases and J dropped 3 bases, with 10 bases sitting between them. As to this clone: Its antigen is unidentified.

PCR primers comprised 60 Vbeta and 13 Jbeta primers. The protocol was immunoSEQ multiplex PCR, while the TCRdb copy is restricted to in-frame clones and leaves out a portion. The table includes some 110,000 clones, roughly 75% detected once. Sequenced: PBMCs. This TCR was sampled from a woman aged 35 to 49 in good health and CMV-seronegative. The rearrangement joins TRBV28 to TRBJ1-2; D unclear. In DNA form, the CDR3 reads TGTGCCAGCGACGGCGACTACTATGGCTACACCTTC. It translates to CASDGDYYGYTF.